This T cell receptor beta chain comes out of a study of blood T cell repertoires in COVID-19. The wider study: COVID-19 samples, acute and convalescent, were from the United States, Italy and Spain.

Assignment of participants to cohorts was predicated upon participant-reported clinical history. The CDR3 sequence is 14 residues long. V lost 4 bases and J lost 0, with 10 bases in between. Germline values: CDR1 SQVTM, CDR2 ANQGSEA. Assay used: immunoSEQ multiplex PCR; TCRdb lists only in-frame clones, some missing. The profile shows about 210,000 clones, 81% of them singletons. Sequenced input: PBMCs or T cells enriched from blood (not recorded which). This TCR was sampled from a woman aged 50 to 60 with acute COVID-19. The rearrangement links TRBV29-1 to TRBJ2-1, with no clear D. The CDR3 bases are TGCAGCGTTGCTCACATAGCCTCCTACAATGAGCAGTTCTTC. Encoded protein: CSVAHIASYNEQFF.